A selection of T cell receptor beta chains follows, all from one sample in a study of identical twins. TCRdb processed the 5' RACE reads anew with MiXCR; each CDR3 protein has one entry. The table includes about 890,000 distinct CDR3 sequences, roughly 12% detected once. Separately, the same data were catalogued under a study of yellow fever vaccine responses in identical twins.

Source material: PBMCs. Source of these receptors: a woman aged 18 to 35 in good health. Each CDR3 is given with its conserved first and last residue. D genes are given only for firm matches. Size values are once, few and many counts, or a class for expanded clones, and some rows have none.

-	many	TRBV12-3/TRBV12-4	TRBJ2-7	CASSPGPYEQYF	TGTGCCAGCAGCCCGGGCCCCTACGAGCAGTACTTC
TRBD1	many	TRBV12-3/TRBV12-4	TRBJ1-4	CASSFRQGSTNEKLFF	TGTGCCAGCAGTTTTCGACAGGGCTCAACTAATGAAAAACTGTTTTTT
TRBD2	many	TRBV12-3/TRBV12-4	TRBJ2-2	CASTSRGGPTGELFF	TGTGCCAGCACGAGTCGGGGGGGCCCAACCGGGGAGCTGTTTTTT
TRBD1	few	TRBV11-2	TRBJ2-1	CASSLGTGGFYNEQFF	TGTGCCAGCAGCTTAGGGACAGGGGGTTTCTACAATGAGCAGTTCTTC
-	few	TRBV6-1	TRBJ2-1	CASSRNLQGWINEQFF	TGTGCCAGCAGTCGGAACCTACAGGGTTGGATCAATGAGCAGTTCTTC
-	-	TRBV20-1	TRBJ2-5	CSARGNEETQYF	TGCAGTGCTAGGGGCAACGAAGAGACCCAGTACTTC
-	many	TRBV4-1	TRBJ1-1	CASSKPGHTEAFF	TGCGCCAGCAGCAAGCCGGGACACACTGAAGCTTTCTTT
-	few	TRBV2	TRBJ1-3	CASKAATGNTIYF	TGTGCCAGCAAAGCGGCAACTGGAAACACCATATATTTT
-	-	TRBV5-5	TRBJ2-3	CASSGLMDTQYF	TGTGCCAGCAGCGGCCTCATGGATACGCAGTATTTT
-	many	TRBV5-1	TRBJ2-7	CASSLGLETYEQYF	TGCGCCAGCAGCTTGGGTCTAGAGACCTACGAGCAGTACTTC
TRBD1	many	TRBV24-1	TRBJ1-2	CATSPAKTGGSYGYTF	TGTGCCACCAGTCCGGCCAAGACAGGGGGCAGCTATGGCTACACCTTC
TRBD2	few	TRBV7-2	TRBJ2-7	CASSYTSGSYYEQYF	TGTGCCAGCAGCTACACTAGCGGGAGTTATTACGAGCAGTACTTC
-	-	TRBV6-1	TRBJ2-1	CASIDQEGNNEQFF	TGTGCCAGCATCGATCAGGAGGGAAACAATGAGCAGTTCTTC
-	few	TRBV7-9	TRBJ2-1	CASSLAGFSYNEQFF	TGTGCCAGCAGCTTAGCGGGATTCTCCTACAATGAGCAGTTCTTC
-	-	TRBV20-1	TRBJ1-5	CSASLGVQPQHF	TGCAGTGCTTCTTTAGGGGTTCAGCCCCAGCATTTT
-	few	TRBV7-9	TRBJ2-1	CASSPPPRRSPYNEQFF	TGTGCCAGCAGCCCACCACCACGGAGGAGCCCCTACAATGAGCAGTTCTTC
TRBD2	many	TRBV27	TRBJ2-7	CASSLSPGLAVYEQYF	TGTGCCAGCAGTTTATCCCCGGGACTAGCGGTATACGAGCAGTACTTC
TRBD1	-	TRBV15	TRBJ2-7	CATSRAGQRYEQYF	TGTGCCACCAGCAGAGCGGGACAGAGATACGAGCAGTACTTC
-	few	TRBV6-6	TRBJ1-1	CASSPTRGEAFF	TGTGCCAGCAGCCCAACGAGGGGGGAAGCTTTCTTT
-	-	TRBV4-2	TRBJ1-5	CASSQDLLAYSNQPQHF	TGTGCCAGCAGCCAAGATCTATTAGCGTATAGCAATCAGCCCCAGCATTTT
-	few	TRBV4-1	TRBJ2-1	CASSQGNQGTYNEQFF	TGCGCCAGCAGCCAAGGAAATCAGGGTACCTACAATGAGCAGTTCTTC
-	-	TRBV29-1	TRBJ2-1	CSGGNYNEQFF	TGCAGCGGGGGCAACTACAATGAGCAGTTCTTC
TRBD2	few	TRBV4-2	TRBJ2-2	CASSQEMVSGGLITGELFF	TGTGCCAGCAGCCAAGAAATGGTTAGCGGGGGTCTAATCACCGGGGAGCTGTTTTTT
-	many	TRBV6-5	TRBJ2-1	CASSYSGTQYNEQFF	TGTGCCAGCAGTTACTCTGGCACTCAGTACAATGAGCAGTTCTTC
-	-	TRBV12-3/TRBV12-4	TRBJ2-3	CASRPPGPARSDTQYF	TGTGCCAGCAGACCTCCCGGACCAGCGCGTTCGGATACGCAGTATTTT
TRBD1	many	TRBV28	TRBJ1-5	CASSLPDRSNQPQHF	TGTGCCAGCAGTCTCCCGGACAGGAGCAATCAGCCCCAGCATTTT
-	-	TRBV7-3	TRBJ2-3	CASSSKADTQYF	TGTGCCAGCAGCTCGAAGGCAGATACGCAGTATTTT
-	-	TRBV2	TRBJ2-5	CASKRGVGQETQYF	TGTGCCAGCAAAAGGGGAGTGGGACAAGAGACCCAGTACTTC
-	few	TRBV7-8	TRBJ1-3	CASSLAAGFSGNTIYF	TGTGCCAGCAGCTTAGCCGCAGGATTCTCTGGAAACACCATATATTTT
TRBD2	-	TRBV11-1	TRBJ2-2	CASSSLAGGPLLANTGELFF	TGTGCCAGCAGCTCATTAGCGGGAGGGCCCTTACTCGCGAACACCGGGGAGCTGTTTTTT
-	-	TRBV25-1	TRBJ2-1	CASSEMSGKSYNEQFF	TGTGCCAGCAGTGAAATGTCAGGGAAATCCTACAATGAGCAGTTCTTC
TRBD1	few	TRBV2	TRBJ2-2	CASSVDRGGTGELFF	TGTGCCAGCAGTGTTGACAGGGGGGGTACCGGGGAGCTGTTTTTT
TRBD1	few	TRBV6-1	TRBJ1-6	CASSPDRDNSPLHF	TGTGCCAGCAGCCCGGACAGGGATAATTCACCCCTCCACTTT
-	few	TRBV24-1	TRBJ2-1	CATSGTGYNEQFF	TGTGCCACCAGTGGAACGGGCTACAATGAGCAGTTCTTC
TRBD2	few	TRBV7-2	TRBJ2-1	CASRPGLAAYNEQFF	TGTGCCAGCAGACCGGGACTAGCGGCCTACAATGAGCAGTTCTTC
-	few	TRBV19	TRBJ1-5	CASRTPGDTQPQHF	TGTGCCAGTAGAACGCCAGGGGACACTCAGCCCCAGCATTTT
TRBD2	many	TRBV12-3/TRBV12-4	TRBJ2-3	CASSLVLAGGSDTQYF	TGTGCCAGCAGTTTAGTTCTAGCGGGGGGGTCTGATACGCAGTATTTT
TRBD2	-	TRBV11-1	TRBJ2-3	CASSYDGLAGGPSSTDTQYF	TGTGCCAGCAGCTATGACGGTCTAGCGGGAGGGCCCTCTAGCACAGATACGCAGTATTTT
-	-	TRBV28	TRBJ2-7	CASNQEDRADEQYF	TGTGCCAGCAACCAAGAAGATCGGGCGGATGAGCAGTACTTC
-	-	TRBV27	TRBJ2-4	CASSRGTLTKNIQYF	TGTGCCAGCAGTCGCGGGACGCTAACCAAAAACATTCAGTACTTC
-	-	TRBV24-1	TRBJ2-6	CATSARAGANVLTF	TGTGCCACCAGTGCCAGGGCTGGGGCCAACGTCCTGACTTTC
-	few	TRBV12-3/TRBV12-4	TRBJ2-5	CASSDNRETQYF	TGTGCCAGCAGCGATAATAGGGAGACCCAGTACTTC
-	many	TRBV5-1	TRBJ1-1	CASSRGGDTEAFF	TGCGCCAGCAGCCGCGGTGGGGACACTGAAGCTTTCTTT
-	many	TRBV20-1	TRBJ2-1	CSLGRNYNEQFF	TGCAGTTTGGGGAGGAACTACAATGAGCAGTTCTTC
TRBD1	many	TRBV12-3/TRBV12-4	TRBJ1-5	CASSPGTVNQPQHF	TGTGCCAGCAGCCCCGGGACAGTGAATCAGCCCCAGCATTTT
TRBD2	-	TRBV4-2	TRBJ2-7	CASSQDHYAGVGEQYF	TGTGCCAGCAGCCAAGACCACTATGCGGGAGTTGGTGAGCAGTACTTC
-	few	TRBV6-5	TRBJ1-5	CASSYSGGTGQPQHF	TGTGCCAGCAGTTACTCTGGGGGGACGGGTCAGCCCCAGCATTTT
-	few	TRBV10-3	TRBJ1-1	CAIRTGTDEAFF	TGTGCCATCAGAACCGGGACGGATGAAGCTTTCTTT
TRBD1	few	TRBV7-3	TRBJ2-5	CASSFSGTGGGETQYF	TGTGCCAGCAGCTTCTCCGGGACAGGGGGCGGAGAGACCCAGTACTTC
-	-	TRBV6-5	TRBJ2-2	CASSYSHLNTGELFF	TGTGCCAGCAGTTACTCCCACTTGAACACCGGGGAGCTGTTTTTT
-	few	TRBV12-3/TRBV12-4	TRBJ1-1	CASRPSGRDYPEAFF	TGTGCCAGCAGGCCCTCGGGGCGGGACTACCCTGAAGCTTTCTTT
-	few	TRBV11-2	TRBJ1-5	CASSSAGYVNQPQHF	TGTGCCAGCAGCTCCGCGGGGTATGTCAATCAGCCCCAGCATTTT
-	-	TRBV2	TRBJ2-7	CASSRGSGEKEQYF	TGTGCCAGCAGCCGTGGATCAGGGGAAAAGGAGCAGTACTTC